The sample holds a few counts of the clone carrying this T cell receptor (beta chain). The antigen remains unidentified. This CDR3 is built from 16 residues. Germline CDR1 reads SNHLY; CDR2 reads FYNNEI. Unmatched junction bases numbered 14, after V lost 6 bases and J lost 5 bases. A heparinised blood draw that averaged approximately 110 mL was obtained once from each donor. This record belongs to a study of beta chain features in type 1 diabetes. Overall study findings and caveats: Whether HLA type affects TCRB rearrangement stayed undetermined in the present work. The study found moderately but significantly shorter TCRB CDR3s in all four CD4+ subsets of Type 1 diabetes patients.

cDNA synthesis used the whole RNA isolate, giving expressed TCRB sequences. The repertoire was sequenced with immunoSEQ multiplex PCR; TCRdb's copy has only in-frame clones and lacks some. Seen here are about 370,000 clones, over 9% observed once, and the top ten hold 0.45% to 0.65%. Sequenced material: central memory CD4+ T cells from blood. J is TRBJ1-2 and V is TRBV2; 8 bases line up with TRBD1. The source of this sequence is a man aged 30-40 years with type 1 diabetes. The CDR3 DNA follows: TGTGCCAGCAGCGCTAACGACAGGGGACTCCAATATGGCTACACCTTC. It codes for CASSANDRGLQYGYTF.